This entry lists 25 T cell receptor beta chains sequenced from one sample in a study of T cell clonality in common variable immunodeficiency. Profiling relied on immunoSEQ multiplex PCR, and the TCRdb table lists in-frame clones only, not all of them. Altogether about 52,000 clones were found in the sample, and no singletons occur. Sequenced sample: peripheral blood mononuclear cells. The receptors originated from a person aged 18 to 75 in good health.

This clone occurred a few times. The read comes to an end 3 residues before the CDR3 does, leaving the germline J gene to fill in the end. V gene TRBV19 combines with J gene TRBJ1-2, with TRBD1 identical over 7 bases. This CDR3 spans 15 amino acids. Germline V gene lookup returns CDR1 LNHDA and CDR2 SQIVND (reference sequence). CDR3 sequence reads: CASSIGGQPTDTYTF. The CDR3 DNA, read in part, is TGTGCCAGTAGTATCGGGGGACAGCCTACAGATACC.

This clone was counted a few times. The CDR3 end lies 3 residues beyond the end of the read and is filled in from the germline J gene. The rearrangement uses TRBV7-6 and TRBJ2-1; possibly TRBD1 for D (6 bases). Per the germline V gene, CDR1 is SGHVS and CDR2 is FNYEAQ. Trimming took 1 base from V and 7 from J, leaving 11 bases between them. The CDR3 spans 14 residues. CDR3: CASSLDPGTNEQFF. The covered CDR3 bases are TGTGCCAGCAGCTTAGATCCGGGGACAAATGAG.

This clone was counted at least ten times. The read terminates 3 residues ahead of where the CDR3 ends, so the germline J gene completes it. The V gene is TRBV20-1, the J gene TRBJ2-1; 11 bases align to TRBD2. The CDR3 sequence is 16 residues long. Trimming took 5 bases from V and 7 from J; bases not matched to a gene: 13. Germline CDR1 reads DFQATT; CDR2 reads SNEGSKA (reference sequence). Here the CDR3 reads CSADPATSGSGNEQFF. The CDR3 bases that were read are TGCAGTGCTGACCCGGCTACTAGCGGGAGCGGTAATGAG.

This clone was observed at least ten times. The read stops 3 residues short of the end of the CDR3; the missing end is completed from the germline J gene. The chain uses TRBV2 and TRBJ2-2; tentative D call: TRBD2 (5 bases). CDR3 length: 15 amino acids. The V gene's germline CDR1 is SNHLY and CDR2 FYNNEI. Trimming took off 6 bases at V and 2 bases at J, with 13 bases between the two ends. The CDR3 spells CASSDRGINTGELFF. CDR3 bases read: TGTGCCAGCAGCGATCGGGGAATAAACACCGGGGAG.

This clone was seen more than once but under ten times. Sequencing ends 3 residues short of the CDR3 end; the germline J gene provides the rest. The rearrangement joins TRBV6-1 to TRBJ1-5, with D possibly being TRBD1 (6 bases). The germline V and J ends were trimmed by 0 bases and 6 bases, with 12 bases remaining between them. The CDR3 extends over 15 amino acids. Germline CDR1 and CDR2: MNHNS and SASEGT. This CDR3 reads CASSEAQGWFQPQHF. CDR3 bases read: TGTGCCAGCAGTGAAGCGCAGGGGTGGTTTCAGCCC.

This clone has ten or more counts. The CDR3 spells CASSETSRASGELFF. The CDR3 DNA, read in part, is TGTGCCAGCAGTGAAACCTCCCGAGCTTCCGGGGAG. The chain has TRBV6-1 and TRBJ2-2; no reliable D call. The sequence runs out 3 residues before the end of the CDR3; the remainder is reconstructed from the germline J gene. Trimming removed 2 bases at V and 6 bases at J, with 13 bases between. Germline V gives CDR1 MNHNS, CDR2 SASEGT. This CDR3 comprises 15 residues.

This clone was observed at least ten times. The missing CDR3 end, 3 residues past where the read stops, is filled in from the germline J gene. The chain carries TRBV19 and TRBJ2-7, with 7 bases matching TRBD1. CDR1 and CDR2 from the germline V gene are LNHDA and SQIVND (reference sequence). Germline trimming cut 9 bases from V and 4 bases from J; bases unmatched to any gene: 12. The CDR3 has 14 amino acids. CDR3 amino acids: CASLGDSLVYEQYF. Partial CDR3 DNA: TGTGCCAGCCTCGGGGACAGTTTGGTTTACGAG.

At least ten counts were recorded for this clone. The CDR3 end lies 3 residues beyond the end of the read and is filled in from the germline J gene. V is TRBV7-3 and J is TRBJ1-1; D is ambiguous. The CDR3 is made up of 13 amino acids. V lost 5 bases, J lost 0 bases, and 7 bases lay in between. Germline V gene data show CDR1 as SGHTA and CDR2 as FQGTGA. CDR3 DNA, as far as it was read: TGTGCCAGCAGCCCATCCATGAACACTGAA. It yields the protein CASSPSMNTE. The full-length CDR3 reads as CASSPSMNTEAFF.

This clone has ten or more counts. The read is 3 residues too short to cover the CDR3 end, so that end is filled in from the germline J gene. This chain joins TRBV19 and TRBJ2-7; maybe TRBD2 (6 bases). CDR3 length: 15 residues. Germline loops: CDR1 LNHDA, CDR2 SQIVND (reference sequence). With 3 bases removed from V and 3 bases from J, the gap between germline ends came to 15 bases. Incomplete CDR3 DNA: TGTGCCAGTAGTATCCTCGCGGGATCAGGCTACGAG. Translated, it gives CASSILAGSGYE. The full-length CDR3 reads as CASSILAGSGYEQYF.

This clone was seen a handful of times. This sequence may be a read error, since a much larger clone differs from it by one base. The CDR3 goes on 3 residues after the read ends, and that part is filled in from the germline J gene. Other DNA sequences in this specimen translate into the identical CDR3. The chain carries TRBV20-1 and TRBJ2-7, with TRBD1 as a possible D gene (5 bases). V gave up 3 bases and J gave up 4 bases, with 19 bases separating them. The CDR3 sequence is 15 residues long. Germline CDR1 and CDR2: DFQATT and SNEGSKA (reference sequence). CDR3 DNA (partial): TGCAGTGCTAGGGTCGGCAGGGAAAATTGGTACGAG. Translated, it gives CSARVGRENWYE. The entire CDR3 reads CSARVGRENWYEQYF.

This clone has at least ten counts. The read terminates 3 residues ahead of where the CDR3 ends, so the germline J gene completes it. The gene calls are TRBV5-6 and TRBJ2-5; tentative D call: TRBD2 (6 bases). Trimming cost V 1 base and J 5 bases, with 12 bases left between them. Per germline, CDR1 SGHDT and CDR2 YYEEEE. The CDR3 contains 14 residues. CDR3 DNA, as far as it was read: TGTGCCAGCAGCTTGCTAGCGAGGGTGGAGACC. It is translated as CASSLLARVET. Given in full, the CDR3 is CASSLLARVETQYF.

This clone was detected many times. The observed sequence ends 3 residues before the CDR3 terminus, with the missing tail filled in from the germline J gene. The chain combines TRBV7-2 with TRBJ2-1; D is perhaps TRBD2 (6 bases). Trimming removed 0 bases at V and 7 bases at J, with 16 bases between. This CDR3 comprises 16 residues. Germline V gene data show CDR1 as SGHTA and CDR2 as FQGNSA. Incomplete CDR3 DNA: TGTGCCAGCAGCTTAGCACCGACTAGTCGGGGGAATGAG. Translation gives CASSLAPTSRGNE. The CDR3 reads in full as CASSLAPTSRGNEQFF.

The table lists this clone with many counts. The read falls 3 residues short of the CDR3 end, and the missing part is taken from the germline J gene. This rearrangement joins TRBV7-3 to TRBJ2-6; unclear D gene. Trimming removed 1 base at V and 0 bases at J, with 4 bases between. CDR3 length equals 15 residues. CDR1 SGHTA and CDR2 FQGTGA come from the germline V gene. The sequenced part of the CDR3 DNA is TGTGCCAGCAGCTTAAGCAGCTCTGGGGCCAACGTC. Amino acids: CASSLSSSGANV. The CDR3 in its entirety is CASSLSSSGANVLTF.

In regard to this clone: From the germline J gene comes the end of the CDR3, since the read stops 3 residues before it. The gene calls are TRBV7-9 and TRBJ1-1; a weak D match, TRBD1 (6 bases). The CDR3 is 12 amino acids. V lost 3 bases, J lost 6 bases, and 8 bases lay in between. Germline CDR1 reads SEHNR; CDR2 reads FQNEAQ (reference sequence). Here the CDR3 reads CASSFKGAEAFF. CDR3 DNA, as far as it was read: TGTGCCAGCAGCTTTAAGGGGGCTGAA.

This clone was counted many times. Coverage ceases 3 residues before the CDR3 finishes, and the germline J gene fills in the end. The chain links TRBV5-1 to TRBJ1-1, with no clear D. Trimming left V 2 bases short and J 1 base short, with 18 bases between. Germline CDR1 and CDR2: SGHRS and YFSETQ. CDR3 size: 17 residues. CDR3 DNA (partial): TGCGCCAGCAGCTTAGAGGGTCCCGGAAGGGCGAACACTGAA. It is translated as CASSLEGPGRANTE. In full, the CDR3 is CASSLEGPGRANTEAFF.

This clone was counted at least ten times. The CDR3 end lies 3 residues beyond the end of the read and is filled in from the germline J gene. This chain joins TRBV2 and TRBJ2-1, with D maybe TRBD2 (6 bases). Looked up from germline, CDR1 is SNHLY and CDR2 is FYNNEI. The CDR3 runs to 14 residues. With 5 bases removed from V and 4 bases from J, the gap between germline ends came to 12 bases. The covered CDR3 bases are TGTGCCAGCAGTCCAATAGCGGATTACAATGAG. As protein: CASSPIADYNE. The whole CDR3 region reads CASSPIADYNEQFF.

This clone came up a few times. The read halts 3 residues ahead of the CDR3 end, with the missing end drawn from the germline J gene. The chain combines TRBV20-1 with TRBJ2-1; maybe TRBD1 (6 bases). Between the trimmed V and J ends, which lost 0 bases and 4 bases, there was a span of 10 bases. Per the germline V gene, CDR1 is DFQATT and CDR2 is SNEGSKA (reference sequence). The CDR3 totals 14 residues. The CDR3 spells CSARDSRGYNEQFF. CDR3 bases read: TGCAGTGCTAGAGACTCGAGGGGGTACAATGAG.

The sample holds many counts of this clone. The CDR3 here is CASSPGKGASNQPQHF. The sequenced CDR3 bases are TGTGCCAGCTCACCAGGCAAGGGGGCAAGCAATCAGCCC. The gene calls are TRBV18 and TRBJ1-5; 7 bases agree with TRBD1. Read coverage stops 3 residues before the CDR3 terminus; the germline J gene supplies the remainder. Germline V CDR1 and CDR2: KGHSH, LQKENI. CDR3 length: 16 residues. V shed 2 bases and J 1 base; nucleotides not matched to a gene: 5.

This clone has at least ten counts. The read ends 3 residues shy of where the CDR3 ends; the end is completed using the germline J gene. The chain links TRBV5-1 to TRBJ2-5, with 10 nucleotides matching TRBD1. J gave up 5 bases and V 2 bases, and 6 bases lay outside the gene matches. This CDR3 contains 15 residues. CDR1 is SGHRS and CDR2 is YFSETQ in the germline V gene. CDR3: CASSFPGQGWETQYF. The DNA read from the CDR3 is TGCGCCAGCAGCTTCCCGGGACAGGGGTGGGAGACC.

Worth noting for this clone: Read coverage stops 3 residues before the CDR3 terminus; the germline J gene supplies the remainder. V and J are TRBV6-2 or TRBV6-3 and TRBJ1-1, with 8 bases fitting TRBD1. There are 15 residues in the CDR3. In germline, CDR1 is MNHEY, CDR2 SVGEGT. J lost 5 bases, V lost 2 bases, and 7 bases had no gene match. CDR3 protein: CASSYGWTGTTEAFF. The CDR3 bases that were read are TGTGCCAGCAGTTACGGGTGGACAGGGACGACTGAA.

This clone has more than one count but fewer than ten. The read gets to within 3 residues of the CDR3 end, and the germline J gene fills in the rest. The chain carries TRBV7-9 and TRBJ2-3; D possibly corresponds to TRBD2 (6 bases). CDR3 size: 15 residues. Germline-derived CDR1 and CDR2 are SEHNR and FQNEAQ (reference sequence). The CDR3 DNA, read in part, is TGTGCCAGCAGCGGCCAGGGTCGGGAGAATCAGCCG. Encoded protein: CASSGQGRENQP. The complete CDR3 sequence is CASSGQGRENQPQYF.

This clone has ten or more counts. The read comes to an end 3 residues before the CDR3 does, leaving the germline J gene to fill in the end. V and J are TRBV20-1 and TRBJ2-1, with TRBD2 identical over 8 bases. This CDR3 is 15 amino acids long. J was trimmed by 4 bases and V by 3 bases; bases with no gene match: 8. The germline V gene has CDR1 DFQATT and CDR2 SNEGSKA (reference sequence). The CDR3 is CSASVLAGMYNEQFF. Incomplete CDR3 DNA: TGCAGTGCTAGTGTTCTAGCGGGCATGTACAATGAG.

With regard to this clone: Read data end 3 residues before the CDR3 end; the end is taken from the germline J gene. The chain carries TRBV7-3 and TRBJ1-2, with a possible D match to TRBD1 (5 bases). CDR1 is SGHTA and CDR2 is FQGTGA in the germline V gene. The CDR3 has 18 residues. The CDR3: CASSLRGQDTRNTSDYTF. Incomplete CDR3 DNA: TGTGCCAGCAGCTTAAGGGGCCAGGACACACGTAATACGTCCGAC. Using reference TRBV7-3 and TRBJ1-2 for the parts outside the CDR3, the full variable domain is GAGVSQTPSNKVTEKGKYVELRCDPISGHTALYWYRQSLGQGPEFLIYFQGTGAADDSGLPNDRFFAVRPEGSVSTLKIQRTERGDSAVYLCASSLRGQDTRNTSDYTFGSGTRLTVV.

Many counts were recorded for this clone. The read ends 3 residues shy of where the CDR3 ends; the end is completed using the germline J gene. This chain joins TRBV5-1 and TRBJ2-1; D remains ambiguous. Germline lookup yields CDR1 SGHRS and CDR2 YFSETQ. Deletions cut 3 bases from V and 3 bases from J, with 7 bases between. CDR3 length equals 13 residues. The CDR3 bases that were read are TGCGCCAGCAGCTCCGACAACTACAATGAG. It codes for CASSSDNYNE. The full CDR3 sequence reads CASSSDNYNEQFF. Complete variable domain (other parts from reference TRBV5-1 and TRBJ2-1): KAGVTQTPRYLIKTRGQQVTLSCSPISGHRSVSWYQQTPGQGLQFLFEYFSETQRNKGNFPGRFSGRQFSNSRSEMNVSTLELGDSALYLCASSSDNYNEQFFGPGTRLTVL.

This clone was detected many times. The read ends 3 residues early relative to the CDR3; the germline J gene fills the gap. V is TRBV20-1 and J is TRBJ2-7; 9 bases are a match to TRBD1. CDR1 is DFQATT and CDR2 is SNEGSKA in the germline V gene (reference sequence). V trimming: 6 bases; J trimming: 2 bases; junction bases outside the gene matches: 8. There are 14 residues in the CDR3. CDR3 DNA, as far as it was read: TGCAGTGCAAAAACCGGGACAGGGACCTACGAG. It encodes CSAKTGTGTYE. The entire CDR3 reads CSAKTGTGTYEQYF.